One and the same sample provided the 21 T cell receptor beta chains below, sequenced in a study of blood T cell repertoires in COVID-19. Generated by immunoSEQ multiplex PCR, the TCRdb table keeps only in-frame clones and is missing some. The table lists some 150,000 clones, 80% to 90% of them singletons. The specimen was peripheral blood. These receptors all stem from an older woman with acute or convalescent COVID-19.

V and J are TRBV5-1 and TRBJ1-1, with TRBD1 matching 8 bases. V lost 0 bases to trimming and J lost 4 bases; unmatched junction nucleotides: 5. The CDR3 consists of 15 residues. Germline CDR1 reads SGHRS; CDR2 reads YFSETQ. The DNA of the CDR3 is TGCGCCAGCAGCTTGGACAGGGGGTTAGGCACTGAAGCTTTCTTT. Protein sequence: CASSLDRGLGTEAFF.

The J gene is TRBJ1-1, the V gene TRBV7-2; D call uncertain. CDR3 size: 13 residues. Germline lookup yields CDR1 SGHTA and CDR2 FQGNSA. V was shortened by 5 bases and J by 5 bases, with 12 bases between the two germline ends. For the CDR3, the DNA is TGTGCCAGCAGCCGTAACTTGCGGACTGAAGCTTTCTTT. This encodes CASSRNLRTEAFF.

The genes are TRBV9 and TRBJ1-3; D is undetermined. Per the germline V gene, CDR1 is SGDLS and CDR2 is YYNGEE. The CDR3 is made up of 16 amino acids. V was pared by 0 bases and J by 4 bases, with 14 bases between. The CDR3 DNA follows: TGTGCCAGCAGCGTAGGTCCGTTACCCAGGGGAAACACCATATATTTT. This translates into CASSVGPLPRGNTIYF.

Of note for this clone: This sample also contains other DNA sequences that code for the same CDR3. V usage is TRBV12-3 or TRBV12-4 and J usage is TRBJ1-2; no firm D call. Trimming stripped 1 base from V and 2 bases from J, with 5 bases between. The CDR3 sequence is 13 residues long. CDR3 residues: CASSLGLNYGYTF. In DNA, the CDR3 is TGTGCCAGCAGTTTAGGTCTGAACTATGGCTACACCTTC.

CDR3 sequence: CASSLYRVNTEAFF. The CDR3 nucleotides are TGTGCCAGCAGCTTGTACAGGGTGAACACTGAAGCTTTCTTT. This chain uses TRBV11-2 with TRBJ1-1; perhaps TRBD1 as D (6 bases). The CDR3 is 14 amino acids. Germline CDR1 SGHAT, CDR2 FQNNGV. V shed 3 bases and J shed 0 bases, with 8 bases lying between them.

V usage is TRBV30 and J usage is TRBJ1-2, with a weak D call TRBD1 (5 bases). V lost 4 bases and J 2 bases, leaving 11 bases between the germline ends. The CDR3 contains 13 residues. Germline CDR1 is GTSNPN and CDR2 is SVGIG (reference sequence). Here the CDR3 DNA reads TGTGCCTGGACCGCGACAGAGAACTATGGCTACACCTTC. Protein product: CAWTATENYGYTF. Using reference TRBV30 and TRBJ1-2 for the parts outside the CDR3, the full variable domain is SQTIHQWPATLVQPVGSPLSLECTVEGTSNPNLYWYRQAAGRGLQLLFYSVGIGQISSEVPQNLSASRPQDRQFILSSKKLLLSDSGFYLCAWTATENYGYTFGSGTRLTVV.

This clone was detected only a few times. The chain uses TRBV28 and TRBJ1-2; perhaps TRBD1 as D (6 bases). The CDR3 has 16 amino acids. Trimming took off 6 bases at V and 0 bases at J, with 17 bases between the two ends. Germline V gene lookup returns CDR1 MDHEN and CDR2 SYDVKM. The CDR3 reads CASRTGTLAPNYGYTF. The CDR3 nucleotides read TGTGCCAGCAGGACCGGGACACTCGCTCCTAACTATGGCTACACCTTC.

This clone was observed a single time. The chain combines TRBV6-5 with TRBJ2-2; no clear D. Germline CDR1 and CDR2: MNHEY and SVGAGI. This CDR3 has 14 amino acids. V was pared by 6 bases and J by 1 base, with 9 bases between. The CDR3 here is CASRGGRNTGELFF. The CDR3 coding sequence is TGTGCCAGCAGAGGCGGCAGGAACACCGGGGAGCTGTTTTTT.

The CDR3 DNA is TGTGCCAGTACGAAAAGCGGGGGAACTGGAACAGATACGCAGTATTTT. Translation: CASTKSGGTGTDTQYF. The rearrangement uses TRBV19 and TRBJ2-3; the match to TRBD2 covers 8 bases. V was pared by 7 bases and J by 3 bases, with 12 bases of the junction left unmatched. The length of the CDR3 is 16 residues. Germline V gives CDR1 LNHDA, CDR2 SQIVND (reference sequence).

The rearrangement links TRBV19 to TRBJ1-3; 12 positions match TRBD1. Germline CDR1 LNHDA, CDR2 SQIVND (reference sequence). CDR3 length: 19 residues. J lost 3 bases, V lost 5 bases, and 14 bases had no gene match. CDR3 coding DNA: TGTGCCAGTAGTCCGAGAGGGACAGGGGGCTTCCGGGTTGGAAACACCATATATTTT. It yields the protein CASSPRGTGGFRVGNTIYF.

Here the CDR3 reads CASSLDRLSYGYTF. The CDR3 DNA follows: TGTGCCAGCAGCTTAGACAGGTTGAGCTATGGCTACACCTTC. The V and J genes are TRBV7-8 and TRBJ1-2; possibly TRBD1 for D (5 bases). This CDR3 is 14 amino acids long. CDR1 and CDR2 (germline): SGHVS, FQNEAQ. The V end lost 1 base, the J end lost 4 bases, and 10 bases lay between the germline ends.

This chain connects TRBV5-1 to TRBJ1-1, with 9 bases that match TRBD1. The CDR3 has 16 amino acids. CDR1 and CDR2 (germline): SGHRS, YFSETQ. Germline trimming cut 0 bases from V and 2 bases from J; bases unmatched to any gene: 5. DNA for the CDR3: TGCGCCAGCAGCTTGGCCTCGACAGGGGGAAACACTGAAGCTTTCTTT. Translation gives CASSLASTGGNTEAFF.

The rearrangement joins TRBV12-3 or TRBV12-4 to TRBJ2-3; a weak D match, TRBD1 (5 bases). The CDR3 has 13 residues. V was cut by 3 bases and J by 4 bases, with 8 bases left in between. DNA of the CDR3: TGTGCCAGCAGTTTGCAGGGATCAGATACGCAGTATTTT. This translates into CASSLQGSDTQYF.

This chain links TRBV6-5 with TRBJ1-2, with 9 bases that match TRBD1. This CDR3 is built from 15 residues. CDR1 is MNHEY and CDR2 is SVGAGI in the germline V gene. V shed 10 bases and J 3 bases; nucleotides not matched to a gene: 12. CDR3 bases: TGTGCCACCCTTCGACCCCGGACAGGGGACTATGGCTACACCTTC. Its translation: CATLRPRTGDYGYTF.

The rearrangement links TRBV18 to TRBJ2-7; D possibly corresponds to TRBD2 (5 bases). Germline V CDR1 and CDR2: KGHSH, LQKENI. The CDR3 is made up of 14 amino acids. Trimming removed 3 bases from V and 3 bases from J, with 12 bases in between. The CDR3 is CASSPGPRGYEQYV. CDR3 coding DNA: TGTGCCAGCTCACCTGGACCACGGGGCTACGAGCAGTACGTC.

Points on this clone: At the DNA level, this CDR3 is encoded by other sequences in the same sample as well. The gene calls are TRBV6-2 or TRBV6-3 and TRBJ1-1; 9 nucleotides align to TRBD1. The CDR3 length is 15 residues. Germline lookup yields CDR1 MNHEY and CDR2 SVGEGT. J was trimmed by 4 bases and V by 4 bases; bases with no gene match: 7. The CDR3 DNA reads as TGTGCCAGCAGTTCGCCGGGACAGGGTTCCACTGAAGCTTTCTTT. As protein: CASSSPGQGSTEAFF.

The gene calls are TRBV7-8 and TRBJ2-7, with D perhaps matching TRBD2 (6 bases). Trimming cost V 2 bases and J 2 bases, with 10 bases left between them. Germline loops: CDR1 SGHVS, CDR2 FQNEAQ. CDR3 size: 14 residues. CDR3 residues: CASSLITGAYEQYV. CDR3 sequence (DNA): TGTGCCAGCAGCTTAATTACGGGGGCCTACGAGCAGTACGTC.

For the CDR3, the DNA is TGTGCCAGCAGCTTGCTTAGCGGGAGTTACCAAGAGACCCAGTACTTC. This encodes CASSLLSGSYQETQYF. The chain employs TRBV5-6 and TRBJ2-5, with 9 bases lining up with TRBD2. The CDR3 totals 16 residues. V lost 1 base, J lost 0 bases, and 4 bases stayed unmatched. From germline, CDR1 is SGHDT and CDR2 YYEEEE.

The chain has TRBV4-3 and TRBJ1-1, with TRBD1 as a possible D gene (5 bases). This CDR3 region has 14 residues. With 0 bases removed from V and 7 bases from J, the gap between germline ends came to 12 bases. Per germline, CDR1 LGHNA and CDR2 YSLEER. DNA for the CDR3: TGCGCCAGCAGCCAAGAGACAGAGACACGTGAAGCTTTCTTT. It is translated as CASSQETETREAFF.

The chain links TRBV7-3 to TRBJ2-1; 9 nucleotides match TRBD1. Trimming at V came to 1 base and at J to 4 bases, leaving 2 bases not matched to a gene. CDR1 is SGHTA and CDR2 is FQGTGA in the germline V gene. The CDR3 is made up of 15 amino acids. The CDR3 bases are TGTGCCAGCAGCTTAAGGGGACAGGGTTACAATGAGCAGTTCTTC. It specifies CASSLRGQGYNEQFF.

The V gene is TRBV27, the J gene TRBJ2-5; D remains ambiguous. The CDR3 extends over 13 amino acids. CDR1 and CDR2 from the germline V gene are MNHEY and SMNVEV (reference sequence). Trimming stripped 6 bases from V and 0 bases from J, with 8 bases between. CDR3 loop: CASRIRYQETQYF. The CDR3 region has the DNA TGTGCCAGCAGGATCCGGTACCAAGAGACCCAGTACTTC.